The 24 T cell receptor beta chains given below trace back to one sample, sequenced in a study of T-cell reconstitution after alpha-beta-depleted transplantation in children. Unique molecular identifiers featured in how the TCRbeta library was prepared. In TCRdb, the PCR reads were re-called with MiXCR into one record per CDR3 protein. The repertoire holds about 440,000 distinct CDR3 sequences, with approximately 42% as singletons. Sample: PBMCs, taken before TCRalphabeta/CD19-depleted stem cell transplant. The receptors here all came from a girl aged 2 to 10 with aplastic anemia, due to receive a stem cell transplant.

This clonotype turned up a few times. CDR3 region: CASSIEYPGTSGSYEQYF. The CDR3 region has the DNA TGTGCCAGTAGTATCGAATATCCCGGGACTAGCGGGAGCTACGAGCAGTACTTC. The chain joins TRBV19 to TRBJ2-7; 14 nucleotides align to TRBD2. The CDR3 contains 18 residues. Germline CDR1 reads LNHDA; CDR2 reads SQIVND (reference sequence). The V and J ends lost 3 bases and 3 bases, in that order; junction bases with no gene match: 10.

This clonotype was detected a few times. This chain uses TRBV3-1 with TRBJ2-1, with a possible D match to TRBD2 (5 bases). CDR3 size: 16 residues. The germline V gene has CDR1 LGHDT and CDR2 YNNKEL (reference sequence). The V and J ends lost 4 bases and 2 bases respectively, with 15 bases between them. The DNA of the CDR3 is TGTGCCAGCAGCCGCATTAAAAGGACTGCCTACAATGAGCAGTTCTTC. It codes for CASSRIKRTAYNEQFF.

In its sample, this clonotype was seen many times. The rearrangement links TRBV5-5 to TRBJ2-2, with 11 bases lining up with TRBD1. The CDR3 extends over 16 amino acids. V was pared by 4 bases and J by 5 bases, with 7 bases of the junction left unmatched. Germline values: CDR1 SGHKS, CDR2 YYEKEE (reference sequence). CDR3 protein: CASSAGQGAKTGELFF. The CDR3 nucleotides are TGTGCCAGCAGCGCTGGACAGGGGGCTAAAACCGGGGAGCTGTTTTTT.

This clonotype was seen ten or more times. This rearrangement joins TRBV5-1 to TRBJ2-1; maybe TRBD1 (6 bases). The CDR3 loop spans 15 amino acids. Trimming shortened V by 4 bases and J by 2 bases, and 13 bases separated the two germline ends. Looked up from germline, CDR1 is SGHRS and CDR2 is YFSETQ. Written as DNA, the CDR3 is TGCGCCAGCAGCCCCGGACAGCGAACCTACAATGAGCAGTTCTTC. As protein: CASSPGQRTYNEQFF. Supplemented by reference TRBV5-1 and TRBJ2-1, the full variable domain reads KAGVTQTPRYLIKTRGQQVTLSCSPISGHRSVSWYQQTPGQGLQFLFEYFSETQRNKGNFPGRFSGRQFSNSRSEMNVSTLELGDSALYLCASSPGQRTYNEQFFGPGTRLTVL.

For the CDR3, the DNA is TGCAGCGTTGAAGATCCTAAGCGGGGGGACCAAGAGACCCAGTACTTC. As protein: CSVEDPKRGDQETQYF. V is TRBV29-1 and J is TRBJ2-5, with 9 bases matching TRBD2. From germline, CDR1 is SQVTM and CDR2 ANQGSEA. The CDR3 has 16 residues. The junction had 5 bases not matched to a gene; V was cut back by 0 bases and J by 0 bases.

The chain employs TRBV11-2 and TRBJ2-5, with 11 bases lining up with TRBD2. The CDR3 is 15 residues long. V shed 3 bases and J 2 bases; nucleotides not matched to a gene: 2. Looked up from germline, CDR1 is SGHAT and CDR2 is FQNNGV. CDR3 in amino acids: CASSLTSGVQETQYF. CDR3 in DNA: TGTGCCAGCAGCTTGACTAGCGGGGTGCAAGAGACCCAGTACTTC.

The chain joins TRBV6-5 to TRBJ1-1; perhaps TRBD1 as D (6 bases). The CDR3 contains 15 residues. With 2 bases removed from V and 1 base from J, the gap between germline ends came to 11 bases. Germline lookup yields CDR1 MNHEY and CDR2 SVGAGI. CDR3 amino acids: CASSYGGGANTEAFF. CDR3 coding DNA: TGTGCCAGCAGTTACGGGGGGGGCGCGAACACTGAAGCTTTCTTT.

This rearrangement joins TRBV28 to TRBJ1-1; 9 bases line up with TRBD1. The CDR3 consists of 11 residues. With V trimmed by 4 bases and J by 11 bases, 2 bases remained unmatched. The germline gives CDR1 MDHEN, CDR2 SYDVKM. CDR3 in DNA: TGTGCCAGCAGTTGGGACAGGGAGGCTTTCTTT. Amino acids: CASSWDREAFF.

V is TRBV11-2 and J is TRBJ2-1; 8 bases fit TRBD2. The CDR3 covers 16 residues. Germline CDR1 is SGHAT and CDR2 is FQNNGV. Trimming took 4 bases from V and 2 from J; bases not matched to a gene: 7. In DNA, the CDR3 is TGTGCCAGCAGCTCTGGCGGGGGGCTGACCTACAATGAGCAGTTCTTC. Its translation is CASSSGGGLTYNEQFF.

This clonotype was observed a few times. In nucleotides, the CDR3 is TGTGCCAGCAGCCAAGGACAGGCGATCTCCTACAATGAGCAGTTCTTC. This encodes CASSQGQAISYNEQFF. The chain is built from TRBV3-1 and TRBJ2-1; possible D gene TRBD1, 6 bases. Germline V CDR1 and CDR2: LGHDT, YNNKEL (reference sequence). Trimming took off 1 base at V and 0 bases at J, with 10 bases between the two ends. CDR3 length equals 16 residues.

This clonotype was observed a handful of times. The chain is built from TRBV7-9 and TRBJ2-3; 8 bases agree with TRBD1. This CDR3 region has 15 residues. Germline V lookup: CDR1 SEHNR, CDR2 FQNEAQ (reference sequence). V was pared by 3 bases and J by 2 bases, with 4 bases of the junction left unmatched. The CDR3 region is CASSFWDRTTDTQYF. In DNA, the CDR3 is TGTGCCAGCAGCTTCTGGGACAGGACCACAGATACGCAGTATTTT.

The CDR3 sequence: CASSHLGKQETQYF. The CDR3 nucleotides read TGTGCCAGCAGCCACCTGGGGAAACAAGAGACCCAGTACTTC. The chain is built from TRBV6-1 and TRBJ2-5, with D hard to call. V dropped 6 bases and J dropped 2 bases, with 13 bases sitting between them. This CDR3 region has 14 residues. The V gene's germline CDR1 is MNHNS and CDR2 SASEGT.

The sample holds a few counts of this clonotype. This chain joins TRBV12-3 or TRBV12-4 and TRBJ1-1, with unresolved D. This CDR3 contains 12 residues. The V end was cut by 3 bases, the J end by 7 bases, with 9 bases between. In nucleotides, the CDR3 is TGTGCCAGCAGTTTCGGGAATGTTGAAGCTTTCTTT. Its protein is CASSFGNVEAFF.

The gene calls are TRBV28 and TRBJ2-7; 7 bases align to TRBD2. The V gene's germline CDR1 is MDHEN and CDR2 SYDVKM. The CDR3 has 15 residues. With 8 bases clipped from V and 0 bases from J, the junction kept 10 bases outside the gene matches. Here the CDR3 reads CASGGGSVGSYEQYF. The CDR3 nucleotides read TGTGCCAGCGGGGGGGGGTCAGTTGGCTCCTACGAGCAGTACTTC.

Ten or more counts support this clonotype. The CDR3 sequence: CASSLSGVVETQYF. In nucleotides, the CDR3 is TGCGCCAGCAGCTTGTCGGGGGTGGTGGAGACCCAGTACTTC. The J gene is TRBJ2-5, the V gene TRBV5-1, with a weak D call TRBD2 (6 bases). Looked up from germline, CDR1 is SGHRS and CDR2 is YFSETQ. This CDR3 has 14 residues. V dropped 1 base and J dropped 5 bases, with 12 bases sitting between them.

This clonotype was counted at least ten times. The chain links TRBV18 to TRBJ2-2; 12 bases fit TRBD2. V was pared by 2 bases and J by 5 bases, with 6 bases of the junction left unmatched. CDR1 KGHSH and CDR2 LQKENI come from the germline V gene. The CDR3 is made up of 17 amino acids. CDR3 nucleotides: TGTGCCAGCTCACCAGCCGGACTAGCGGGAAATACCGGGGAGCTGTTTTTT. Translating gives CASSPAGLAGNTGELFF.

The sample holds many counts of this clonotype. The genes are TRBV28 and TRBJ1-2; the D is unclear. V gave up 3 bases and J gave up 2 bases, with 16 bases separating them. CDR1 is MDHEN, CDR2 SYDVKM, per germline. This CDR3 spans 16 amino acids. CDR3 in DNA: TGTGCCAGCAGTTTTAGGCTCCCGGCCTTAAACTATGGCTACACCTTC. Its protein product is CASSFRLPALNYGYTF.

This CDR3 reads CASSSHRELNIQYF. DNA for the CDR3: TGTGCCAGCAGCTCCCACAGGGAACTAAACATTCAGTACTTC. The J gene is TRBJ2-4, the V gene TRBV13; D is perhaps TRBD1 (6 bases). In germline, CDR1 is PRHDT, CDR2 FYEKMQ (reference sequence). The CDR3 loop spans 14 amino acids. Trimming took 4 bases from V and 6 from J, leaving 13 bases between them.

This clonotype has a handful of counts. The chain employs TRBV10-3 and TRBJ1-1, with TRBD1 as a possible D gene (5 bases). Trimming shortened V by 4 bases and J by 1 base, and 7 bases separated the two germline ends. The CDR3 is 13 residues long. Germline assignment: CDR1 ENHRY and CDR2 SYGVKD. CDR3 nucleotide sequence: TGTGCCATCAGTGCTGGGGCGAACACTGAAGCTTTCTTT. The encoded protein is CAISAGANTEAFF.

This clonotype was observed a few times. J is TRBJ1-1 and V is TRBV20-1; 9 bases match TRBD1. V gave up 5 bases and J gave up 0 bases; unmatched junction bases: 7. The CDR3 runs to 15 residues. CDR1 and CDR2 (germline): DFQATT, SNEGSKA (reference sequence). The CDR3 loop is CSAYTGGVVNTEAFF. DNA of the CDR3: TGCAGTGCTTATACAGGGGGCGTTGTGAACACTGAAGCTTTCTTT.

This clonotype has a handful of counts. This sequence joins TRBV15 and TRBJ2-7; D not resolved. The CDR3 is 13 residues long. Per germline, CDR1 LNHNV and CDR2 YYDKDF (reference sequence). The germline V and J ends were trimmed by 4 bases and 3 bases, with 10 bases remaining between them. The CDR3 protein is CATSIDKGYEQYF. CDR3 nucleotides: TGTGCCACCAGCATAGACAAGGGCTACGAGCAGTACTTC.

There are a few counts of this clonotype. The chain carries TRBV27 and TRBJ2-2, with 9 bases identical to TRBD2. The V gene end was trimmed by 5 bases and the J gene end by 1 base; junction bases not matched to a gene: 2. The germline V gene encodes CDR1 MNHEY and CDR2 SMNVEV (reference sequence). There are 15 residues in the CDR3. CDR3 nucleotide sequence: TGTGCCAGCAGTATTAGCGGGAGGAACACCGGGGAGCTGTTTTTT. Its protein is CASSISGRNTGELFF.

This clonotype was counted at least ten times. The rearrangement links TRBV20-1 to TRBJ1-1, with a weak D call TRBD1 (6 bases). The CDR3 spans 16 residues. Trimming shortened V by 3 bases and J by 1 base, and 18 bases separated the two germline ends. CDR1 DFQATT and CDR2 SNEGSKA come from the germline V gene (reference sequence). The CDR3 loop reads CSASKGGNRKNTEAFF. CDR3 DNA sequence: TGCAGTGCTAGTAAAGGGGGGAACAGGAAGAACACTGAAGCTTTCTTT.

This clonotype occurred a few times. The chain recombines TRBV11-2 with TRBJ2-2, with D tentatively TRBD1 or TRBD2 (5 bases each). The CDR3 runs to 17 residues. Trimming stripped 0 bases from V and 6 bases from J, with 17 bases between. Germline lookup yields CDR1 SGHAT and CDR2 FQNNGV. CDR3 coding DNA: TGTGCCAGCAGCTTAGAGAGGGCAGGGAGTAGCGCCGGGGAGCTGTTTTTT. This translates into CASSLERAGSSAGELFF.